This TCR beta chain originates from a study of cytotoxic CD8 clonotypes in ibrutinib-treated CLL. Per the germline V gene, CDR1 is SGDLS and CDR2 is YYNGEE. Between the trimmed V and J ends, which lost 2 bases and 0 bases, there was a span of 16 bases. CDR3 length equals 17 residues. The table came from immunoSEQ multiplex PCR; TCRdb's copy has only in-frame clones and leaves some out. The table includes around 76,000 clones, approximately 87% detected once. J is TRBJ2-3 and V is TRBV9, with D hard to call. This receptor was obtained from a human donor with chronic lymphocytic leukemia. The sample consisted of PBMCs, taken after 24 months of ibrutinib treatment. CDR3 protein: CASSVGRMTSSTDTQYF. CDR3 bases: TGTGCCAGCAGCGTTGGGCGGATGACGTCTAGCACAGATACGCAGTATTTT.